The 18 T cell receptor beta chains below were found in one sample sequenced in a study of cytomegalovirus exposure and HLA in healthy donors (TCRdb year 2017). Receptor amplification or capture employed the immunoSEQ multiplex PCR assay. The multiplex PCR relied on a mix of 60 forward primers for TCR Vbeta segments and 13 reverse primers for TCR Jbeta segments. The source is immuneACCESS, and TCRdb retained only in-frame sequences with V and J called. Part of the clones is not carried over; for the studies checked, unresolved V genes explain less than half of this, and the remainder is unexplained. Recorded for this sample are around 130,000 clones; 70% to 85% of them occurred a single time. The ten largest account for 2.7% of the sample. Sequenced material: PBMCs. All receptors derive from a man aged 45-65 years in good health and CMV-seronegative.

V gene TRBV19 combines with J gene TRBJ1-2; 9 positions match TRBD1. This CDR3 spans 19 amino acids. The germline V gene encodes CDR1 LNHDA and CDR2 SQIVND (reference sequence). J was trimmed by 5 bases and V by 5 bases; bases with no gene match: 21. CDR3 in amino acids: CASSQTGTGTASYSYGYTF. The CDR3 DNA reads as TGTGCCAGTAGTCAAACCGGGACAGGGACCGCGTCCTATTCTTATGGCTACACCTTC.

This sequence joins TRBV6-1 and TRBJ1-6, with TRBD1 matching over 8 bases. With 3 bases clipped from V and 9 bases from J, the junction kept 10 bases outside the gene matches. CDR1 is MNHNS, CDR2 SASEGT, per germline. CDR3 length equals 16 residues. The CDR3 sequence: CASSEISGGASSPLHF. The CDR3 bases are TGTGCCAGCAGTGAGATCTCAGGGGGCGCCTCTTCACCCCTCCACTTT.

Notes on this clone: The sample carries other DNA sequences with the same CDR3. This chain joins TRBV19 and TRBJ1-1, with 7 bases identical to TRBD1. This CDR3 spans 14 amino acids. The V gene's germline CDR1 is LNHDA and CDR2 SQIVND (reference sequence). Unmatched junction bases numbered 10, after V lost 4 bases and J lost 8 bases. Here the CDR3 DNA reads TGTGCCAGTAGTAGACAGGGAGGCGGAACGGAAGCTTTCTTT. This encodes CASSRQGGGTEAFF.

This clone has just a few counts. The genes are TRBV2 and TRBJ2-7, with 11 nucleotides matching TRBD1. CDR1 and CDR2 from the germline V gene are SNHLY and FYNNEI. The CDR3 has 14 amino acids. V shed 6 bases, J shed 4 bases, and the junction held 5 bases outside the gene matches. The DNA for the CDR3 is TGTGCCAGCAGCTGGGACAGGGGGAAGTACGAGCAGTACTTC. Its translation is CASSWDRGKYEQYF.

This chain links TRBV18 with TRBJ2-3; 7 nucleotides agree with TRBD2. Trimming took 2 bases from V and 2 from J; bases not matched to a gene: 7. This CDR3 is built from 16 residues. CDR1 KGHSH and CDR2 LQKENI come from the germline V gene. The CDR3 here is CASSPGAGLDTDTQYF. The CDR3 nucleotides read TGTGCCAGCTCACCAGGAGCGGGGTTGGACACAGATACGCAGTATTTT.

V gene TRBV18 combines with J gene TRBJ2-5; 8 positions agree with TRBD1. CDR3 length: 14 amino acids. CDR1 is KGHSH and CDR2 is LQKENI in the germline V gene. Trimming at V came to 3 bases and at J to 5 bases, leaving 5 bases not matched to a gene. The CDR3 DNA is TGTGCCAGCTCACCTGGACAGGGCAGGGAGACCCAGTACTTC. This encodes CASSPGQGRETQYF.

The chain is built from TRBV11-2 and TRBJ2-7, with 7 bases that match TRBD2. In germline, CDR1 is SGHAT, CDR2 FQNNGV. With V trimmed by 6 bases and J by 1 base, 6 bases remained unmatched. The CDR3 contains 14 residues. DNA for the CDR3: TGTGCCAGCAGACCAATAGCGGGTTCCTACGAGCAGTACTTC. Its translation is CASRPIAGSYEQYF. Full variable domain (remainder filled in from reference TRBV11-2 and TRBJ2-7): EAGVAQSPRYKIIEKRQSVAFWCNPISGHATLYWYQQILGQGPKLLIQFQNNGVVDDSQLPKDRFSAERLKGVDSTLKIQPAKLEDSAVYLCASRPIAGSYEQYFGPGTRLTVT.

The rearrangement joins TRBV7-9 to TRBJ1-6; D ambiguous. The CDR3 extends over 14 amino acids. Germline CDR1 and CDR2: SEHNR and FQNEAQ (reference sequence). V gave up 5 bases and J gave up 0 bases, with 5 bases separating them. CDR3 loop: CASSPGSYNSPLHF. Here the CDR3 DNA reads TGTGCCAGCAGCCCCGGCTCCTATAATTCACCCCTCCACTTT.

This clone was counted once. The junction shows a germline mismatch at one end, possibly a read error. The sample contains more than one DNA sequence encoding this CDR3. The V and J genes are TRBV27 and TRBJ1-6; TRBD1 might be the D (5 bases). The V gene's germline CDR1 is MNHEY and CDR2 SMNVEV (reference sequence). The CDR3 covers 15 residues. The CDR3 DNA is TGTGCCAGCAGTCCCTCTGACAGTTCTAATTCCCCCCTCCACTTT. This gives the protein CASSPSDSSNSPLHF.

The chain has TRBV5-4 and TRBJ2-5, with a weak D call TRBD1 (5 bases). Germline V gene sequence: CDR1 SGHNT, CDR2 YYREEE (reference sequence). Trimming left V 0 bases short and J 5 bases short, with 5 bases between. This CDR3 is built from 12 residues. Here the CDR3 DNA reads TGTGCCAGCAGCTTGGCAGGGGAGACCCAGTACTTC. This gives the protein CASSLAGETQYF.

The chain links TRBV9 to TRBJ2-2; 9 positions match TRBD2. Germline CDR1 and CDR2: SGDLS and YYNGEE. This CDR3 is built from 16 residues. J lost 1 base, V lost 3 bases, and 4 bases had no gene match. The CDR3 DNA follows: TGTGCCAGCAGCGGTCAGACTAGCGGGAACACCGGGGAGCTGTTTTTT. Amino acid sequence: CASSGQTSGNTGELFF.

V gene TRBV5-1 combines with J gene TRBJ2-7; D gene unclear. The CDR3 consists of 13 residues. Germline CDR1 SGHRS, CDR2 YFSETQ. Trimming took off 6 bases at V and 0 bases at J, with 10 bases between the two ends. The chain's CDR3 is CASTTSPSYEQYF. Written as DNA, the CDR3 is TGCGCCAGCACCACATCTCCCTCCTACGAGCAGTACTTC.

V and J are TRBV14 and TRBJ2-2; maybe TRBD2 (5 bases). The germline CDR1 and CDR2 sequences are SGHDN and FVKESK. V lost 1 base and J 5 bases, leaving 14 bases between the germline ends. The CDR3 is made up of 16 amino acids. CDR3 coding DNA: TGTGCCAGCAGCCAAGTCCTAGCTGGTCGGACCGGGGAGCTGTTTTTT. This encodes CASSQVLAGRTGELFF.

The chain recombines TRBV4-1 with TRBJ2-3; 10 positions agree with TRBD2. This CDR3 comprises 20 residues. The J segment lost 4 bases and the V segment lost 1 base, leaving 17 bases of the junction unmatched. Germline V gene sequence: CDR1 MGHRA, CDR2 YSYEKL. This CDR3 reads CASSQAPSGGRPAGADTQYF. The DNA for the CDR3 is TGCGCCAGCAGCCAAGCACCTAGCGGGGGCCGCCCAGCGGGTGCAGATACGCAGTATTTT.

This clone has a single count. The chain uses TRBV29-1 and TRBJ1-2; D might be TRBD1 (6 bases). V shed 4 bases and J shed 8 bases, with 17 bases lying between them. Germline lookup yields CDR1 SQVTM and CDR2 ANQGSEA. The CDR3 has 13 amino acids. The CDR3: CSVGGYRAGGYTF. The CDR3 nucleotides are TGCAGCGTTGGGGGGTACAGGGCCGGGGGCTACACCTTC.

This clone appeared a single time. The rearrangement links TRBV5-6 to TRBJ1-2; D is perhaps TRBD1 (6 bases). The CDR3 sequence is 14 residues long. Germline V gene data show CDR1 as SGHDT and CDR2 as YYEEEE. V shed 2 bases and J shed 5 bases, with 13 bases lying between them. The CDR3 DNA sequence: TGTGCCAGCAGCTTTTGGGGGCGTTCTTATGGCTACACCTTC. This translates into CASSFWGRSYGYTF.

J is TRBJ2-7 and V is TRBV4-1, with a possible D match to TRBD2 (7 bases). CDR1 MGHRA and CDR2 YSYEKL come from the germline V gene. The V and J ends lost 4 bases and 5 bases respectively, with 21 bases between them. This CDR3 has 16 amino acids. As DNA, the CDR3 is TGCGCCAGCAGCCCAAGGGGGGGGACCGCCAGGCACGAGCAGTACTTC. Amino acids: CASSPRGGTARHEQYF.

The CDR3 nucleotides are TGTGCCAGCAGCTTGGGGGGGTACTACAATGAGCAGTTCTTC. This codes for CASSLGGYYNEQFF. The chain uses TRBV11-2 and TRBJ2-1; 7 bases are a match to TRBD2. The CDR3 extends over 14 amino acids. Per the germline V gene, CDR1 is SGHAT and CDR2 is FQNNGV. Losses at the gene ends were 3 bases for V and 3 bases for J; bases not matched to a gene: 2.